These T cell receptor beta chains were read from a single sample in a study of blood T cell repertoires in COVID-19. The repertoire was sequenced with immunoSEQ multiplex PCR; TCRdb's copy has only in-frame clones and lacks some. The top ten hold around 1.9% of the sample, which has approximately 300,000 clones, about 85% seen once. The sequencing sample was made of PBMCs or T cells enriched from blood (not recorded which). These receptors all come from a woman in her twenties or thirties who had been exposed to COVID-19. Both conserved end residues are part of each CDR3. D genes are given only for firm matches. Only part of the rows carry a size: once, few, many, or a class if the clone is expanded.

CDR3aa	CDR3nt	abundance	j_gene	v_gene	d_gene
CASSLNGGTQYF	TGCGCCAGCAGCTTGAACGGGGGTACGCAGTATTTT	.	TRBJ2-3	TRBV5-1	.
CASSIGNSYSIEAFF	TGTGCCAGTAGTATAGGTAACAGCTACTCAATTGAAGCTTTCTTT	few	TRBJ1-1	TRBV19	.
CASSSGTGNQPQHF	TGCGCCAGCAGCTCTGGGACTGGGAATCAGCCCCAGCATTTT	.	TRBJ1-5	TRBV5-1	.
CASSQDLTGDYGYTF	TGCGCCAGCAGCCAAGATCTTACAGGGGACTATGGCTACACCTTC	.	TRBJ1-2	TRBV4-3	TRBD1
CAWSVGLAGPYEQYF	TGTGCCTGGAGTGTAGGACTAGCGGGGCCCTACGAGCAGTACTTC	.	TRBJ2-7	TRBV30	TRBD2
CASSASNEKLFF	TGTGCCAGCAGTGCTAGTAATGAAAAACTGTTTTTT	.	TRBJ1-4	TRBV2	.
CASSESPGVGQGMGLYEQYF	TGCGCCAGCAGTGAGTCGCCGGGGGTGGGACAGGGGATGGGGCTCTACGAGCAGTACTTC	once	TRBJ2-7	TRBV10-2	TRBD1
CASSNTLGEQYF	TGTGCCAGTAGTAACACTCTCGGGGAGCAGTACTTC	.	TRBJ2-7	TRBV19	.
CASSIQGASGDEQYF	TGTGCCAGTAGTATACAGGGGGCTAGCGGGGACGAGCAGTACTTC	.	TRBJ2-7	TRBV19	.
CATPRGMNTEAFF	TGTGCCACCCCGCGGGGAATGAACACTGAAGCTTTCTTT	.	TRBJ1-1	TRBV24-1	.
CASGQGRNTEAFF	TGCGCCAGCGGACAGGGGAGAAACACTGAAGCTTTCTTT	.	TRBJ1-1	TRBV5-1	TRBD1
CASSPGDRFYNEQFF	TGTGCCAGCTCACCGGGGGACAGGTTCTACAATGAGCAGTTCTTC	.	TRBJ2-1	TRBV18	TRBD1
CASSLEVGGTQYF	TGTGCCAGCAGTTTAGAGGTGGGGGGTACGCAGTATTTT	.	TRBJ2-3	TRBV12-3/TRBV12-4	.
CASSLVTGQNTEAFF	TGCGCCAGCAGCTTGGTTACGGGACAGAACACTGAAGCTTTCTTT	once	TRBJ1-1	TRBV5-1	.
CASSSDRPGELFF	TGTGCCAGCAGCTCGGACAGGCCCGGGGAGCTGTTTTTT	.	TRBJ2-2	TRBV7-6	TRBD1
CASSIALQGVSTEAFF	TGTGCCAGCAGCATAGCCTTACAGGGGGTTAGCACTGAAGCTTTCTTT	.	TRBJ1-1	TRBV7-2	TRBD1
CAWSATGALNTIYF	TGTGCCTGGAGTGCTACAGGGGCCCTGAACACCATATATTTT	.	TRBJ1-3	TRBV30	TRBD1
CALKRGGLETQYF	TGTGCCTTAAAGCGGGGGGGCCTGGAGACCCAGTACTTC	.	TRBJ2-5	TRBV30	TRBD2
CASSPTGGYGYTF	TGTGCCAGCAGTCCCACAGGGGGCTATGGCTACACCTTC	many	TRBJ1-2	TRBV12-3/TRBV12-4	TRBD1
CASSLSKIGLTWGTDTQYF	TGTGCCAGCAGCTTATCCAAGATCGGACTGACTTGGGGCACAGATACGCAGTATTTT	.	TRBJ2-3	TRBV13	.
CAWDSGRTGADTQYF	TGTGCCTGGGATAGCGGGAGGACGGGGGCAGATACGCAGTATTTT	once	TRBJ2-3	TRBV30	TRBD2
CASSPRTSGNTDTQYF	TGTGCCAGCAGCCCTAGGACTAGCGGGAACACAGATACGCAGTATTTT	.	TRBJ2-3	TRBV7-6	TRBD2
CASIDRGGYTF	TGTGCCAGCATTGACAGAGGAGGCTACACCTTC	.	TRBJ1-2	TRBV28	.
CSVGKGVAYEQYF	TGCAGCGTTGGGAAGGGGGTTGCCTACGAGCAGTACTTC	.	TRBJ2-7	TRBV29-1	.
CASSLWTSGIPYEQYF	TGTGCCAGCAGTTTATGGACTAGCGGGATCCCCTACGAGCAGTACTTC	.	TRBJ2-7	TRBV28	TRBD2
CASSDPGTGIGNTIYF	TGTGCCAGCAGTGACCCCGGGACAGGGATAGGAAACACCATATATTTT	.	TRBJ1-3	TRBV6-1	TRBD1
CASSLRREGKNEQYF	TGTGCCAGCAGCTTAAGGCGGGAGGGTAAGAACGAGCAGTACTTC	.	TRBJ2-7	TRBV7-6	TRBD2
CASSYKQGATGELFF	TGTGCCAGCAGTTATAAACAGGGGGCAACCGGGGAGCTGTTTTTT	once	TRBJ2-2	TRBV27	TRBD1
CATRDRGGLNSPLHF	TGTGCCACCCGGGACAGGGGAGGTTTGAATTCACCCCTCCACTTT	.	TRBJ1-6	TRBV4-2	TRBD1
CASSIGQGGFNEQFF	TGTGCCAGTAGTATCGGGCAGGGGGGATTCAATGAGCAGTTCTTC	.	TRBJ2-1	TRBV19	.
CASSYSGFGDTQYF	TGTGCCAGCAGTTACAGCGGGTTTGGTGATACGCAGTATTTT	once	TRBJ2-3	TRBV6-2/TRBV6-3	.
CTERRNTEAFF	TGTACCGAGAGGAGGAACACTGAAGCTTTCTTT	.	TRBJ1-1	TRBV29-1	.
CASSLGAAGQWEQYF	TGTGCCAGCAGCTTAGGTGCCGCAGGGCAATGGGAGCAGTACTTC	.	TRBJ2-7	TRBV7-8	.
CASSLGLGTDTQYF	TGCGCCAGCAGCTTGGGACTAGGCACAGATACGCAGTATTTT	.	TRBJ2-3	TRBV5-1	.
CASSGRQGWTDTQYF	TGTGCCAGCAGCGGCCGACAGGGGTGGACAGATACGCAGTATTTT	.	TRBJ2-3	TRBV7-8	TRBD1
CASSPLGQGGYEQYF	TGTGCCAGCTCACCTTTGGGACAGGGCGGCTACGAGCAGTACTTC	.	TRBJ2-7	TRBV18	TRBD1
CASSEGLAGVSLYEQYF	TGCGCCAGCAGCGAAGGACTAGCGGGAGTATCCCTCTACGAGCAGTACTTC	.	TRBJ2-7	TRBV4-1	TRBD2
CASSERGTQPQHF	TGTGCCAGCAGTGAGCGGGGTACCCAGCCCCAGCATTTT	.	TRBJ1-5	TRBV2	.
CASSSTGQSGFF	TGTGCCAGCAGTTCAACGGGACAGTCGGGGTTTTTT	.	TRBJ1-4	TRBV28	TRBD1
CASSLDPPYVNYGYTF	TGTGCCAGCAGCTTAGATCCCCCCTATGTTAACTATGGCTACACCTTC	.	TRBJ1-2	TRBV7-9	.
CASSFSGGTDTQYF	TGCGCCAGCAGCTTTAGCGGGGGCACAGATACGCAGTATTTT	.	TRBJ2-3	TRBV5-1	TRBD2
CASSPAPAKGGWDTEAFF	TGTGCCAGCAGCCCCGCCCCTGCCAAGGGAGGTTGGGACACTGAAGCTTTCTTT	.	TRBJ1-1	TRBV28	.
CASSRYDISNQPQHF	TGTGCCAGCAGCCGTTATGACATTAGCAATCAGCCCCAGCATTTT	.	TRBJ1-5	TRBV5-5	.
CASSEAGTGISYEQYF	TGTGCCAGCAGCGAAGCCGGGACAGGAATCTCCTACGAGCAGTACTTC	.	TRBJ2-7	TRBV2	TRBD1
CASSFLTGGSPTDTQYF	TGTGCCAGCAGTTTCCTCACCGGCGGGAGCCCCACAGATACGCAGTATTTT	.	TRBJ2-3	TRBV28	TRBD2
CASSFRVMNTEAFF	TGTGCCAGCAGCTTTAGAGTAATGAACACTGAAGCTTTCTTT	.	TRBJ1-1	TRBV7-2	.
CASSAGQGGTEAFF	TGTGCCAGCTCGGCTGGACAGGGGGGCACTGAAGCTTTCTTT	.	TRBJ1-1	TRBV18	TRBD1
CAWDRGSSGELFF	TGTGCCTGGGACAGGGGGTCGTCCGGGGAGCTGTTTTTT	once	TRBJ2-2	TRBV30	TRBD1
CASSPQGQGGSPLHF	TGTGCCAGCAGCCCCCAGGGGCAGGGTGGATCACCCCTCCACTTT	.	TRBJ1-6	TRBV9	.
CASSVQSGGGYNEQFF	TGTGCCAGTAGTGTTCAAAGCGGGGGGGGTTACAATGAGCAGTTCTTC	.	TRBJ2-1	TRBV19	TRBD2
CATDDVRGREETQYF	TGTGCCACCGATGACGTAAGGGGGCGAGAAGAGACCCAGTACTTC	.	TRBJ2-5	TRBV28	TRBD1
CASSRRLASDEQFF	TGTGCCAGCAGCCGACGACTAGCCTCGGATGAGCAGTTCTTC	.	TRBJ2-1	TRBV3-1/TRBV3-2	TRBD2
CASSPRQFNQPQHF	TGTGCCAGCTCACCAAGACAGTTCAATCAGCCCCAGCATTTT	.	TRBJ1-5	TRBV18	.
CASSQDFLSGANVLTF	TGTGCCAGCAGCCAAGATTTTCTCTCTGGGGCCAACGTCCTGACTTTC	.	TRBJ2-6	TRBV4-2	.
CAWSQGDNQPQHF	TGTGCCTGGAGCCAGGGTGACAATCAGCCCCAGCATTTT	.	TRBJ1-5	TRBV30	.
CATSESGTGLTHEQYF	TGTGCCACCAGTGAGTCCGGGACAGGGCTAACCCACGAGCAGTACTTC	.	TRBJ2-7	TRBV24-1	TRBD1